The entry that follows covers one T cell receptor (beta chain) sequence. Different DNA sequences within this sample yield the same CDR3. Genomic DNA belonging to each subset was distributed in equal measure over several immunoSEQ plates. Profiling relied on immunoSEQ multiplex PCR, and the TCRdb table lists in-frame clones only, not all of them. The sample lists some 2.1 million clones, 85% to 95% occurring once. Trimming shortened V by 0 bases and J by 2 bases, and 8 bases separated the two germline ends. CDR3 length equals 14 residues. Germline CDR1 reads SGDLS; CDR2 reads YYNGEE. The data originate from a study of shared clonotypes between healthy human individuals. About the study: A donor's plate count was three for CD4 naive and three for CD4 memory; CD8 naive had two and CD8 memory one.

The sample taken for sequencing was naive CD4+ T cells sorted from blood. Specified subset: CD45RA+ positively selected. This TCR derives from a man younger than 30 in good health. This rearrangement joins TRBV9 to TRBJ2-5; D uncertain. The CDR3 DNA reads TGTGCCAGCAGCGTAGGGGGTCTTCAAGAGACCCAGTACTTC. Its translation: CASSVGGLQETQYF.